Below, 25 T cell receptor beta chains from the same sample are listed, as sequenced in a study of shared clonotypes between healthy human individuals. The method was immunoSEQ multiplex PCR; TCRdb's version includes in-frame clones alone and lacks a portion of them. The sample has millions of clones, around 95% seen once. The sample comprised naive CD4+ T cells sorted from blood. As for subset: CD45RA+ positively selected. These TCRs come from a man aged 18 to 35 in good health.

The chain has TRBV6-5 and TRBJ2-3; 7 positions agree with TRBD1. The CDR3 is 16 amino acids. Germline V lookup: CDR1 MNHEY, CDR2 SVGAGI. The junction had 6 bases not matched to a gene; V was cut back by 2 bases and J by 1 base. The CDR3 region is CASSYPSTGGTDTQYF. In nucleotides, the CDR3 is TGTGCCAGCAGTTACCCCAGCACAGGGGGCACAGATACGCAGTATTTT.

The rearrangement links TRBV5-6 to TRBJ1-3; D is uncertain. The CDR3 extends over 15 amino acids. CDR1 is SGHDT, CDR2 YYEEEE, per germline. Trimming shortened V by 0 bases and J by 1 base, and 8 bases separated the two germline ends. The CDR3 reads CASSLEPGSGNTIYF. The CDR3 DNA is TGTGCCAGCAGCTTGGAGCCCGGGTCTGGAAACACCATATATTTT.

J is TRBJ1-2 and V is TRBV5-1; D perhaps matches TRBD1 (6 bases). CDR1 and CDR2 (germline): SGHRS, YFSETQ. The CDR3 extends over 13 amino acids. V gave up 3 bases and J gave up 6 bases, with 12 bases separating them. CDR3 sequence reads: CASSSRGWDGYTF. The CDR3, as DNA: TGCGCCAGCAGCTCCAGGGGTTGGGATGGCTACACCTTC. Based on the CDR3 plus reference TRBV5-1 and TRBJ1-2, the full variable domain is KAGVTQTPRYLIKTRGQQVTLSCSPISGHRSVSWYQQTPGQGLQFLFEYFSETQRNKGNFPGRFSGRQFSNSRSEMNVSTLELGDSALYLCASSSRGWDGYTFGSGTRLTVV.

The J gene is TRBJ2-2, the V gene TRBV10-2; 9 bases agree with TRBD2. CDR3 length: 17 amino acids. The germline V gene encodes CDR1 WSHSY and CDR2 SAAADI. With 6 bases clipped from V and 6 bases from J, the junction kept 14 bases outside the gene matches. For the CDR3, the DNA is TGCGCCAGCAGGACGGGCGGGAGGGTCCTCAAGGCCGGGGAGCTGTTTTTT. Protein: CASRTGGRVLKAGELFF.

The chain joins TRBV11-2 to TRBJ1-5; D is uncertain. Per germline, CDR1 SGHAT and CDR2 FQNNGV. The length of the CDR3 is 13 residues. Trimming cost V 5 bases and J 3 bases, with 8 bases left between them. In DNA form, the CDR3 reads TGTGCCAGCAGCATGGGGTTCAATCAGCCCCAGCATTTT. Its protein product is CASSMGFNQPQHF.

Ten or more counts support this clone. CDR3 nucleotides: TGCGCCAGCAGCCAAGAACAGGGGGCGCGGGGCTACACCTTC. Translation: CASSQEQGARGYTF. This chain links TRBV4-1 with TRBJ1-2, with 9 bases identical to TRBD1. CDR1 and CDR2 from the germline V gene are MGHRA and YSYEKL. The CDR3 loop spans 14 amino acids. The junction had 4 bases not matched to a gene; V was cut back by 0 bases and J by 8 bases.

The CDR3 nucleotides are TGCGCCAGCAGTGATCAGGGAAGCCGCTATGGCTACACCTTC. This sequence encodes CASSDQGSRYGYTF. The V call is TRBV10-2, the J call TRBJ1-2; a weak D match, TRBD1 (5 bases). Germline V gives CDR1 WSHSY, CDR2 SAAADI. V lost 3 bases and J 4 bases, leaving 12 bases between the germline ends. This CDR3 spans 14 amino acids.

V gene TRBV6-1 combines with J gene TRBJ2-7; D tentatively reads TRBD1 or TRBD2 (5 bases each). The CDR3 consists of 14 residues. V was cut by 6 bases and J by 6 bases, with 18 bases left in between. CDR1 is MNHNS, CDR2 SASEGT, per germline. The DNA for the CDR3 is TGTGCCAGCAGAAGGGGTCCCGCGAGCGGCGAGCAGTACTTC. Its protein product is CASRRGPASGEQYF.

The chain uses TRBV19 and TRBJ1-2; a possible D gene is TRBD1 (6 bases). There are 16 residues in the CDR3. V lost 0 bases to trimming and J lost 0 bases, with 11 bases between them. Germline CDR1 and CDR2: LNHDA and SQIVND (reference sequence). The DNA of the CDR3 is TGTGCCAGTAGTATAGATGTGGGGACATCTAACTATGGCTACACCTTC. The encoded protein is CASSIDVGTSNYGYTF.

This chain joins TRBV4-3 and TRBJ2-3; TRBD2 might be the D (5 bases). V was pared by 0 bases and J by 3 bases, with 7 bases between. The germline gives CDR1 LGHNA, CDR2 YSLEER. The CDR3 contains 14 residues. The CDR3 region is CASSQETRTDTQYF. The CDR3 bases are TGCGCCAGCAGCCAAGAAACTAGAACAGATACGCAGTATTTT.

The chain is built from TRBV6-5 and TRBJ1-1; a weak D match, TRBD1 (6 bases). The germline V and J ends were trimmed by 5 bases and 3 bases, with 13 bases remaining between them. CDR1 and CDR2 from the germline V gene are MNHEY and SVGAGI. The CDR3 spans 14 residues. The CDR3 protein is CASSTRTGYTEAFF. CDR3 bases: TGTGCCAGCAGTACACGTACAGGGTACACTGAAGCTTTCTTT.

As to this clone: Other DNA variants within this sample encode the same CDR3. The J gene is TRBJ1-1, the V gene TRBV5-4; D gene ambiguous. This CDR3 has 14 residues. V was pared by 2 bases and J by 1 base, with 9 bases between. CDR1 SGHNT and CDR2 YYREEE come from the germline V gene (reference sequence). The CDR3 DNA sequence: TGTGCCAGCAGCTTAGGGCAACCGAACACTGAAGCTTTCTTT. Encoded protein: CASSLGQPNTEAFF.

The gene calls are TRBV5-6 and TRBJ2-2; weak D call: TRBD1 (6 bases). The V gene lost 4 bases and the J gene lost 1 base, with 8 bases spanning the gap. The CDR3 is 14 amino acids. The germline CDR1 and CDR2 sequences are SGHDT and YYEEEE. CDR3 protein: CASSPTGNTGELFF. Written as DNA, the CDR3 is TGTGCCAGCAGCCCGACAGGGAACACCGGGGAGCTGTTTTTT.

This sequence joins TRBV28 and TRBJ2-7, with D perhaps being TRBD1 or TRBD2 (6 bases each). Germline CDR1 MDHEN, CDR2 SYDVKM. There are 11 residues in the CDR3. V lost 8 bases and J 6 bases, leaving 11 bases between the germline ends. In DNA, the CDR3 is TGTGCCAGCGGAGAGGGGGGCGAGCAGTACTTC. It codes for CASGEGGEQYF.

This chain links TRBV2 with TRBJ1-4, with D unresolved. The CDR3 sequence is 11 residues long. CDR1 is SNHLY and CDR2 is FYNNEI in the germline V gene. V was shortened by 6 bases and J by 7 bases, with 6 bases between the two germline ends. CDR3 DNA: TGTGCCAGCAGAAACAGTGAAAAACTGTTTTTT. Translation: CASRNSEKLFF.

This chain connects TRBV5-1 to TRBJ1-4, with D perhaps matching TRBD1 (5 bases). Germline V lookup: CDR1 SGHRS, CDR2 YFSETQ. The ends were cut back, 4 bases at V and 3 bases at J, with 13 bases in the middle. There are 15 residues in the CDR3. DNA of the CDR3: TGCGCCAGCAGCCCCCAGGGTTTTTCTAATGAAAAACTGTTTTTT. It codes for CASSPQGFSNEKLFF.

The V call is TRBV27, the J call TRBJ2-1, with 9 positions matching TRBD1. This CDR3 has 15 amino acids. Germline trimming cut 4 bases from V and 6 bases from J; bases unmatched to any gene: 7. Germline CDR1 reads MNHEY; CDR2 reads SMNVEV (reference sequence). CDR3 residues: CASSSQGAIGNEQFF. DNA of the CDR3: TGTGCCAGCAGTTCACAGGGGGCGATCGGCAATGAGCAGTTCTTC.

This chain connects TRBV18 to TRBJ2-7; TRBD1 agrees at 8 bases. This CDR3 spans 15 amino acids. The J segment lost 6 bases and the V segment lost 0 bases, leaving 7 bases of the junction unmatched. CDR1 and CDR2 from the germline V gene are KGHSH and LQKENI. The CDR3 is CASSPPDRVGGEQYF. The CDR3 DNA is TGTGCCAGCTCACCACCGGACAGGGTAGGAGGCGAGCAGTACTTC. Full variable domain (rest looked up from reference TRBV18 and TRBJ2-7): NAGVMQNPRHLVRRRGQEARLRCSPMKGHSHVYWYRQLPEEGLKFMVYLQKENIIDESGMPKERFSAEFPKEGPSILRIQQVVRGDSAAYFCASSPPDRVGGEQYFGPGTRLTVT.

The chain recombines TRBV5-4 with TRBJ1-2, with TRBD1 identical over 11 bases. The CDR3 runs 17 residues. The germline V gene has CDR1 SGHNT and CDR2 YYREEE (reference sequence). With V trimmed by 4 bases and J by 4 bases, 12 bases remained unmatched. This CDR3 reads CASSAPDRGLPSYGYTF. CDR3 sequence (DNA): TGTGCCAGCAGCGCCCCGGACAGGGGGCTTCCTTCCTATGGCTACACCTTC.

Worth noting for this clone: The same CDR3 can be traced to other DNA sequences in this sample. The chain is built from TRBV11-2 and TRBJ2-3, with TRBD2 identical over 8 bases. Per germline, CDR1 SGHAT and CDR2 FQNNGV. After removal of 1 base from V and 2 bases from J, the junction contained 5 bases not matched to a gene. This CDR3 comprises 16 residues. CDR3 region: CASSLGGTSNTDTQYF. CDR3 nucleotide sequence: TGTGCCAGCAGCTTAGGCGGGACTAGTAACACAGATACGCAGTATTTT.

The chain uses TRBV20-1 and TRBJ1-5; D ambiguous. The CDR3 covers 11 residues. Germline V gives CDR1 DFQATT, CDR2 SNEGSKA (reference sequence). V was clipped by 3 bases and J by 3 bases, with 3 bases between them. DNA for the CDR3: TGCAGTGCTAGCCTCAATCAGCCCCAGCATTTT. Protein product: CSASLNQPQHF.

This clone turned up a few times. Other DNA sequences from this sample encode an identical CDR3 as well. The gene calls are TRBV2 and TRBJ2-7, with 12 bases that match TRBD1. The germline gives CDR1 SNHLY, CDR2 FYNNEI. The trim removed 4 bases at V and 2 bases at J, leaving 0 bases unmatched. The CDR3 consists of 14 residues. CDR3 residues: CASSGDRGPYEQYF. Here the CDR3 DNA reads TGTGCCAGCAGTGGGGACAGGGGGCCCTACGAGCAGTACTTC. Complete variable domain (other parts from reference TRBV2 and TRBJ2-7): EPEVTQTPSHQVTQMGQEVILRCVPISNHLYFYWYRQILGQKVEFLVSFYNNEISEKSEIFDDQFSVERPDGSNFTLKIRSTKLEDSAMYFCASSGDRGPYEQYFGPGTRLTVT.

As regards this clone: Other DNA variants within this sample encode the same CDR3. The chain uses TRBV18 and TRBJ1-6; no clear D. V lost 2 bases to trimming and J lost 6 bases, with 8 bases between them. Germline values: CDR1 KGHSH, CDR2 LQKENI. The CDR3 covers 14 residues. DNA for the CDR3: TGTGCCAGCTCACCAAGCGGTGTTAATTCACCCCTCCACTTT. This encodes CASSPSGVNSPLHF.

This chain connects TRBV30 to TRBJ1-2; D call uncertain. Germline V gene data show CDR1 as GTSNPN and CDR2 as SVGIG (reference sequence). The V end was cut by 2 bases, the J end by 6 bases, with 22 bases between. The CDR3 loop spans 16 amino acids. CDR3: CAWSRLQMNYIHGYTF. CDR3 nucleotides: TGTGCCTGGAGTAGACTGCAGATGAATTATATTCATGGCTACACCTTC.

The chain employs TRBV19 and TRBJ1-1, with D perhaps matching TRBD1 (6 bases). This CDR3 region has 15 residues. CDR1 LNHDA and CDR2 SQIVND come from the germline V gene (reference sequence). Trimming pared 6 bases from V and 4 bases from J, leaving 18 bases between. The CDR3 nucleotides read TGTGCCAGTAGCTCCCTTGGGGGGCGCGTCACTGAAGCTTTCTTT. Translated, it gives CASSSLGGRVTEAFF.